What follows is one T cell receptor (beta chain) and its context. The antigen is undetermined. The data were taken from a study of read filtering for tumor transcriptome and immune sequencing. The germline gives CDR1 MGHRA, CDR2 YSYEKL. This CDR3 is built from 18 residues. The J segment lost 5 bases and the V segment lost 1 base, leaving 16 bases of the junction unmatched. This library used roughly 400 ng RNA and molecular barcoded adaptors spanning alpha/delta and beta/gamma chains. A single record per CDR3 protein comes from TCRdb applying MiXCR to the reads. Among 25,000 to 35,000 distinct CDR3 sequences listed, less than 20% were seen once. Study conclusions and caveats: Approximately 82% of IR-seq clonotypes had a single read, yet these held 3.5% to 4.5% of reads. Compared with RNA-seq, IR-seq gave much higher clonotype depth and reliability. Dropping single-read clonotypes raised IR-seq and RNA-seq shared-clonotype correlation.

The rearrangement links TRBV4-1 to TRBJ2-5; TRBD2 aligns across 7 bases. The sequenced sample was a population of CD138-negative cells sorted from bone marrow. This sequence was found in a donor over 35 with multiple myeloma. The CDR3 nucleotides read TGCGCCAGCAGCCAAGTTGGTCGGGACTACACTATGGGGGAGACCCAGTACTTC. This codes for CASSQVGRDYTMGETQYF.